The rows below give T cell receptor beta chains drawn from one sample of a study of T cell responses to AZD1222 COVID-19 vaccine. Clones were sequenced by immunoSEQ multiplex PCR, and TCRdb holds only the in-frame ones, with some missing. The sample holds 150,000 to 200,000 clones, under 95% seen once. Sequencing used peripheral blood, obtained 28 days after the second AZD1222 dose. The receptors stem from an adult who received the AZD1222 COVID-19 vaccine. Both conserved end residues are part of each CDR3. D genes are given only for firm matches. Clone size is given for some rows only: seen once, a few or many times, or a class if the clone is expanded.

D gene	V gene	J gene	clone size	CDR3 protein	CDR3 DNA
TRBD1	TRBV29-1	TRBJ1-1	.	CSVAMWWTGKIGNTEAFF	TGCAGCGTTGCTATGTGGTGGACAGGGAAGATCGGGAACACTGAAGCTTTCTTT
TRBD1	TRBV5-1	TRBJ2-7	.	CASSLATGVDEQYF	TGCGCCAGCAGCTTGGCCACAGGGGTCGACGAGCAGTACTTC
.	TRBV21-1	TRBJ1-2	.	CASTTRGAYGYTF	TGTGCCAGCACCACCCGGGGAGCCTATGGCTACACCTTC
.	TRBV6-2/TRBV6-3	TRBJ2-1	.	CASSYGVPRTNNEQFF	TGTGCCAGCAGTTACGGGGTTCCTCGGACCAACAATGAGCAGTTCTTC
.	TRBV5-1	TRBJ1-2	once	CASSPETGGRGYTF	TGCGCCAGCAGCCCGGAAACTGGTGGCCGAGGCTACACCTTC
TRBD1	TRBV28	TRBJ2-5	.	CASSLGQANSETQYF	TGTGCCAGCAGCTTAGGACAGGCGAACTCGGAGACCCAGTACTTC
.	TRBV5-6	TRBJ1-1	.	CASSGRGRTEAFF	TGTGCCAGCAGCGGCCGGGGCCGGACTGAAGCTTTCTTT
.	TRBV9	TRBJ1-3	.	CASSVGVVGNTIYF	TGTGCCAGCAGCGTTGGTGTAGTAGGAAACACCATATATTTT
TRBD2	TRBV5-1	TRBJ2-5	.	CASSLAGGEPSQYF	TGCGCCAGCAGCTTGGCGGGGGGGGAGCCGTCCCAGTACTTC
TRBD1	TRBV30	TRBJ2-5	.	CAWSGRQGAIQYF	TGTGCCTGGAGTGGTAGACAGGGGGCGATCCAGTACTTC
.	TRBV2	TRBJ1-2	.	CASSESTAYGYTF	TGTGCCAGCAGTGAATCGACCGCCTATGGCTACACCTTC
.	TRBV6-2/TRBV6-3	TRBJ2-7	.	CASSYSAQRPTYEQYF	TGTGCCAGCAGTTACTCAGCTCAGCGACCCACCTACGAGCAGTACTTC
.	TRBV10-2	TRBJ1-1	.	CASSADLAMNTEAFF	TGCGCCAGCAGCGCCGATCTGGCTATGAACACTGAAGCTTTCTTT
.	TRBV29-1	TRBJ2-1	.	CSVFRGLSYNEQFF	TGCAGCGTTTTTCGGGGCCTGTCCTACAATGAGCAGTTCTTC
TRBD1	TRBV7-9	TRBJ1-4	.	CASSPSKPGQGWNEKLFF	TGTGCCAGCAGCCCAAGTAAACCCGGACAGGGATGGAATGAAAAACTGTTTTTT
.	TRBV3-1/TRBV3-2	TRBJ2-1	.	CASSPSGVGNEQFF	TGTGCCAGCAGCCCCAGTGGGGTTGGCAATGAGCAGTTCTTC
.	TRBV7-2	TRBJ2-3	once	CASREASTDTQYF	TGTGCCAGCAGAGAGGCTAGCACAGATACGCAGTATTTT
.	TRBV19	TRBJ1-2	once	CASTGDAPLGYGYTF	TGTGCCAGTACGGGGGACGCGCCCTTGGGCTATGGCTACACCTTC
.	TRBV7-8	TRBJ2-7	.	CASSLGTPTYEQYF	TGTGCCAGCAGCTTAGGGACACCAACCTACGAGCAGTACTTC
TRBD1	TRBV6-1	TRBJ2-7	.	CASSEADRDYEQYF	TGTGCCAGCAGTGAAGCCGACAGGGACTACGAGCAGTACTTC